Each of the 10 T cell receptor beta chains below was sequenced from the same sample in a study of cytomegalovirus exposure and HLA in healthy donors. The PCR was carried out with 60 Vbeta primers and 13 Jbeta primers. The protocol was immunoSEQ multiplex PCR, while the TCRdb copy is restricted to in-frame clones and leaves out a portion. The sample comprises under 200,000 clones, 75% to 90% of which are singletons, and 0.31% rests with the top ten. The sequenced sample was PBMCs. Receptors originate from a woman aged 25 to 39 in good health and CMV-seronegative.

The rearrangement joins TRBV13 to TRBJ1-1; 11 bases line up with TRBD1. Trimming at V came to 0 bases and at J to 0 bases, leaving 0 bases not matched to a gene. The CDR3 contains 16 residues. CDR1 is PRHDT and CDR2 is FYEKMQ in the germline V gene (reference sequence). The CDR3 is CASSLGDRGLNTEAFF. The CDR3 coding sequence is TGTGCCAGCAGCTTAGGGGACAGGGGGCTGAACACTGAAGCTTTCTTT.

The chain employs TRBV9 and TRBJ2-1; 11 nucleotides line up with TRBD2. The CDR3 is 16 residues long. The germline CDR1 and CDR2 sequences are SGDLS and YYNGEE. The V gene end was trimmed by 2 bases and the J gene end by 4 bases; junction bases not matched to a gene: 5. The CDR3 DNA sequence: TGTGCCAGCAGCGTGACTAGCGGGGACTTGTACAATGAGCAGTTCTTC. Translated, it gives CASSVTSGDLYNEQFF.

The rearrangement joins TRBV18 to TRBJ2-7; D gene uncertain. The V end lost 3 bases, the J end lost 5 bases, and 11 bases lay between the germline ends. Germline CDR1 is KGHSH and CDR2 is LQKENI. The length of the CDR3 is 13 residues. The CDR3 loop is CASSPVRTHEQYF. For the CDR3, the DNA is TGTGCCAGCTCACCGGTTAGAACCCACGAGCAGTACTTC.

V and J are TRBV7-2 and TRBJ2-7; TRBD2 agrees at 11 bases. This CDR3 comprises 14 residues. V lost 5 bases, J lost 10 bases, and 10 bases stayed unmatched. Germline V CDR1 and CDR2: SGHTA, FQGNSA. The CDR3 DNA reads TGTGCCAGCAGCCCCGGGACTAGCGGACCCAAACAGTACTTC. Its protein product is CASSPGTSGPKQYF. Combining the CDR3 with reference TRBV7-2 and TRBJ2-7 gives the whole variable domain GAGVSQSPSNKVTEKGKDVELRCDPISGHTALYWYRQSLGQGLEFLIYFQGNSAPDKSGLPSDRFSAERTGGSVSTLTIQRTQQEDSAVYLCASSPGTSGPKQYFGPGTRLTVT.

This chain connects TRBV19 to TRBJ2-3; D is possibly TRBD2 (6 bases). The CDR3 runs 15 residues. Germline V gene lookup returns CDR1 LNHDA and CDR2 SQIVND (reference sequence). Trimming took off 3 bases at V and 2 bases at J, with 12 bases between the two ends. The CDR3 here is CASSIDSGVTDTQYF. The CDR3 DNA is TGTGCCAGTAGTATTGATAGCGGAGTCACAGATACGCAGTATTTT.

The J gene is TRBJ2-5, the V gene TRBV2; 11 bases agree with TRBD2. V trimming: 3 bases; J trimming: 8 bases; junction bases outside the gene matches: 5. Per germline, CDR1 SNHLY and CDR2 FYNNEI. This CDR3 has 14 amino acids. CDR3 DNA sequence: TGTGCCAGCAGTGATGTAGCGGGAGGGTTAACCCAGTACTTC. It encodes CASSDVAGGLTQYF.

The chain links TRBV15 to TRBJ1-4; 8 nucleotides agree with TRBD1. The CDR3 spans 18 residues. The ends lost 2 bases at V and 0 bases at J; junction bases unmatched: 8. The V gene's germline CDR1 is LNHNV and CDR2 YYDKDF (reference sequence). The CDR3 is CATSRFRTGKATNEKLFF. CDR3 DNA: TGTGCCACCAGCAGATTTAGGACAGGGAAAGCAACTAATGAAAAACTGTTTTTT.

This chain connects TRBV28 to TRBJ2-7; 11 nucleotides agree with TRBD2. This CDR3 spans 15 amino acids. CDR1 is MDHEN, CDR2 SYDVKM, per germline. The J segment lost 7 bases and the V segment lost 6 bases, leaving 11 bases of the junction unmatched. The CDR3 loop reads CASRRIAGGPGEQYF. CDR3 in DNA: TGTGCCAGCAGGCGAATAGCGGGAGGGCCGGGGGAGCAGTACTTC. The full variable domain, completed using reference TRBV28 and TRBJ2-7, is DVKVTQSSRYLVKRTGEKVFLECVQDMDHENMFWYRQDPGLGLRLIYFSYDVKMKEKGDIPEGYSVSREKKERFSLILESASTNQTSMYLCASRRIAGGPGEQYFGPGTRLTVT.

The CDR3 coding sequence is TGTGCCAGCAGCCCACGGACTAGCGGGAGGGCCTTAGTAATCGATGAGCAGTTCTTC. This sequence encodes CASSPRTSGRALVIDEQFF. V gene TRBV7-6 combines with J gene TRBJ2-1; TRBD2 matches 15 bases. CDR3 size: 19 residues. Germline V CDR1 and CDR2: SGHVS, FNYEAQ. With V trimmed by 5 bases and J by 8 bases, 16 bases remained unmatched.

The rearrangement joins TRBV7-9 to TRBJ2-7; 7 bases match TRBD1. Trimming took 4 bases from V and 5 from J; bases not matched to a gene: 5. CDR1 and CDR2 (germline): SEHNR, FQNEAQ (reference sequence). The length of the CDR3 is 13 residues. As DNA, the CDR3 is TGTGCCAGCAGCTCGACAGGGCGCGACGAGCAGTACTTC. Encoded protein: CASSSTGRDEQYF.